This T cell receptor (beta chain) was profiled in a study of cytomegalovirus exposure and HLA in healthy donors. Study context: Among about 179 million T cells, an earlier analysis found roughly 100 million unique TCR beta sequences. An early release of data contained about 85 million unique TCRs, which came from HLA-typed donors. The study's findings and limits: Clonal expansion, a later analysis showed, was greater in HLA-associated TCR beta chains than in equally common others. Associated with HLA alleles at 0.05 false discovery rate in a later analysis were about 17,000 TCR beta sequences.

Details on this clone: What it binds is not known.

The primer mix had 60 Vbeta and 13 Jbeta primers. TCRdb's copy holds only in-frame clones and misses some; the assay was immunoSEQ multiplex PCR. The profile shows tens of thousands of clones, 70% to 90% of them singletons. This sequence originates from a woman in her twenties or thirties in good health and CMV-seronegative. The sequenced sample was PBMCs.

The CDR3 bases are TGTGCCAGCAGCTCGGACCGACTAGCTGGTCGCGAGCAGTTCTTC. Amino acid sequence: CASSSDRLAGREQFF. The chain uses TRBV5-4 and TRBJ2-1; 7 bases match TRBD2. CDR1 SGHNT and CDR2 YYREEE come from the germline V gene (reference sequence). The CDR3 is 15 amino acids. J lost 10 bases, V lost 3 bases, and 13 bases had no gene match.